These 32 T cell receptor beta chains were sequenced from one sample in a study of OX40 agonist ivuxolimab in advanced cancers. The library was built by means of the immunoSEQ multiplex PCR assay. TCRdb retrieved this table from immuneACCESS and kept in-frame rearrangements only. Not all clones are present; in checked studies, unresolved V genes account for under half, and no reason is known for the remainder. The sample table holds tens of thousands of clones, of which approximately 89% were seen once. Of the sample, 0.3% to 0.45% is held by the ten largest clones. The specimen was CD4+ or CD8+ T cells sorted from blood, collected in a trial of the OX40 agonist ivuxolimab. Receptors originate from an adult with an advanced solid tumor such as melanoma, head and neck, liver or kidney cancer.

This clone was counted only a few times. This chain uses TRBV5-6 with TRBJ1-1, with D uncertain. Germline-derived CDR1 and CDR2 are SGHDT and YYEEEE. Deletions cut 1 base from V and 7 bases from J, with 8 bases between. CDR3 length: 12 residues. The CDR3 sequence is CASSLIRGEAFF. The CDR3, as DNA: TGTGCCAGCAGCTTGATTCGGGGTGAAGCTTTCTTT. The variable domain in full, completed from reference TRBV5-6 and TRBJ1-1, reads DAGVTQSPTHLIKTRGQQVTLRCSPKSGHDTVSWYQQALGQGPQFIFQYYEEEERQRGNFPDRFSGHQFPNYSSELNVNALLLGDSALYLCASSLIRGEAFFGQGTRLTVV.

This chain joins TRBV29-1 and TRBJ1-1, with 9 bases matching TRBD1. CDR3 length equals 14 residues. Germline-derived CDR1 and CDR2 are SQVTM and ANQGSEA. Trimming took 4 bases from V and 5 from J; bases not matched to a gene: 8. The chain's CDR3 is CSVVGTGSGTEAFF. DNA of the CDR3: TGCAGCGTTGTTGGGACAGGGTCGGGGACTGAAGCTTTCTTT.

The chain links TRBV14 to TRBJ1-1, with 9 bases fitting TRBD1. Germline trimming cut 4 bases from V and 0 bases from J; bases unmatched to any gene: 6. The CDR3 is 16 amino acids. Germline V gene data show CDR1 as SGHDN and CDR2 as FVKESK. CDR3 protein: CASSRGQGGVNTEAFF. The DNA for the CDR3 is TGTGCCAGCAGCCGGGGACAGGGAGGGGTGAACACTGAAGCTTTCTTT.

CDR3 sequence reads: CASTRDGDRVFYEQYF. CDR3 DNA: TGCGCCAGCACCCGCGACGGGGACAGGGTTTTTTACGAGCAGTACTTC. This chain uses TRBV10-1 with TRBJ2-7; 9 bases line up with TRBD1. J gave up 4 bases and V 7 bases, and 14 bases lay outside the gene matches. Per the germline V gene, CDR1 is WNHNN and CDR2 is SYGVQD (reference sequence). This CDR3 has 16 amino acids.

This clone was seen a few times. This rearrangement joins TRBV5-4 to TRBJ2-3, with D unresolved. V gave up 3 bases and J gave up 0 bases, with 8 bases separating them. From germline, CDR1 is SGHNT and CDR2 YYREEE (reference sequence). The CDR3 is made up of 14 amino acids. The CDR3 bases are TGTGCCAGCAGCTCGCCAACTAGCACAGATACGCAGTATTTT. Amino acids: CASSSPTSTDTQYF.

For the CDR3, the DNA is TGTGCCAGCAGTCCCCCGTCAGCGGGAGCATACAATGAGCAGTTCTTC. Its translation: CASSPPSAGAYNEQFF. The genes are TRBV28 and TRBJ2-1, with 8 bases aligning to TRBD2. CDR3 length equals 16 residues. Germline CDR1 and CDR2: MDHEN and SYDVKM. V trimming: 5 bases; J trimming: 4 bases; junction bases outside the gene matches: 10. The whole variable domain, filled in from reference TRBV28 and TRBJ2-1, reads DVKVTQSSRYLVKRTGEKVFLECVQDMDHENMFWYRQDPGLGLRLIYFSYDVKMKEKGDIPEGYSVSREKKERFSLILESASTNQTSMYLCASSPPSAGAYNEQFFGPGTRLTVL.

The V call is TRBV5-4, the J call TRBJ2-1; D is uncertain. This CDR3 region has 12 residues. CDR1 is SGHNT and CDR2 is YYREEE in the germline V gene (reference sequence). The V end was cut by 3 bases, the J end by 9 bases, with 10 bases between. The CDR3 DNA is TGTGCCAGCAGCTGGAGACTCAGTGAGCAGTTCTTC. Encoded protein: CASSWRLSEQFF.

The CDR3 protein is CASSLGASGGNQPQHF. The CDR3 bases are TGCGCCAGCAGCTTGGGGGCCTCCGGGGGCAATCAGCCCCAGCATTTT. The chain recombines TRBV5-1 with TRBJ1-5; no firm D call. The CDR3 sequence is 16 residues long. V was clipped by 0 bases and J by 2 bases, with 12 bases between them. CDR1 and CDR2 from the germline V gene are SGHRS and YFSETQ.

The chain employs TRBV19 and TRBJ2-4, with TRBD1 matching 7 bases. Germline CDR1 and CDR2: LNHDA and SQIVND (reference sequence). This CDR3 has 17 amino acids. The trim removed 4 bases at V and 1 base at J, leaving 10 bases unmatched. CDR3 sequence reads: CASSTHRGGVAKNIQYF. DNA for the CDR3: TGTGCCAGTAGTACTCACAGGGGTGGTGTGGCCAAAAACATTCAGTACTTC. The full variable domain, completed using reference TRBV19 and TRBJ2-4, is DGGITQSPKYLFRKEGQNVTLSCEQNLNHDAMYWYRQDPGQGLRLIYYSQIVNDFQKGDIAEGYSVSREKKESFPLTVTSAQKNPTAFYLCASSTHRGGVAKNIQYFGAGTRLSVL.

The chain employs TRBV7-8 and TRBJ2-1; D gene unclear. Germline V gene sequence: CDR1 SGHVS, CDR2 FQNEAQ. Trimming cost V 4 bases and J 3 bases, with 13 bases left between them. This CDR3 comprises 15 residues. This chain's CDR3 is CASSSGWAFYNEQFF. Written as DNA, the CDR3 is TGTGCCAGCAGCTCCGGATGGGCCTTCTACAATGAGCAGTTCTTC.

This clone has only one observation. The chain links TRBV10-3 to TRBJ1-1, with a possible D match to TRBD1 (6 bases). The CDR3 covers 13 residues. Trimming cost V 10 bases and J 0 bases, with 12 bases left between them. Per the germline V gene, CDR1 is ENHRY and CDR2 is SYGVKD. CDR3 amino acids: CATQGTMNTEAFF. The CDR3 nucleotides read TGTGCCACCCAGGGGACCATGAACACTGAAGCTTTCTTT.

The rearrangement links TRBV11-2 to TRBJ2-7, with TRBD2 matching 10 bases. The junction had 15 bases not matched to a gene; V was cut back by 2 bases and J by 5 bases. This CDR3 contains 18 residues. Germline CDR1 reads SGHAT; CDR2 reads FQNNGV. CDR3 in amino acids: CASSLRLLAASGSHEQYF. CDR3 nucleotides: TGTGCCAGCAGCTTAAGACTGTTGGCGGCTAGCGGGAGTCACGAGCAGTACTTC.

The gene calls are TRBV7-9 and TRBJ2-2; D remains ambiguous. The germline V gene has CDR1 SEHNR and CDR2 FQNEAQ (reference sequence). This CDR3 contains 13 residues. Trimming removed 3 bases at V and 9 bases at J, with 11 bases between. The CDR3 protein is CASSLSGWRELFF. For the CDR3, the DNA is TGTGCCAGCAGCTTGTCCGGGTGGCGGGAGCTGTTTTTT.

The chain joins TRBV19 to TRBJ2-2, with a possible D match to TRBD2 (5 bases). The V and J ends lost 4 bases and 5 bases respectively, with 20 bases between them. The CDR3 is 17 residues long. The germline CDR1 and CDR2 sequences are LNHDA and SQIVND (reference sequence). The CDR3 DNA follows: TGTGCCAGTAGTAACCGGGAAGGGTCCGCCGGGACCGGGGAGCTGTTTTTT. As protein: CASSNREGSAGTGELFF. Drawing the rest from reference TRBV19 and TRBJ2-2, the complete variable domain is DGGITQSPKYLFRKEGQNVTLSCEQNLNHDAMYWYRQDPGQGLRLIYYSQIVNDFQKGDIAEGYSVSREKKESFPLTVTSAQKNPTAFYLCASSNREGSAGTGELFFGEGSRLTVL.

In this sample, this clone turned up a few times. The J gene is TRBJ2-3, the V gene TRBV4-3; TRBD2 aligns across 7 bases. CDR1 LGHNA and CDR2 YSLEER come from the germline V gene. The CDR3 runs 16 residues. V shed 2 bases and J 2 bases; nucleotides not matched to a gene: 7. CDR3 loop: CASSQSPSGFTDTQYF. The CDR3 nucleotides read TGCGCCAGCAGCCAATCTCCTAGCGGATTCACAGATACGCAGTATTTT.

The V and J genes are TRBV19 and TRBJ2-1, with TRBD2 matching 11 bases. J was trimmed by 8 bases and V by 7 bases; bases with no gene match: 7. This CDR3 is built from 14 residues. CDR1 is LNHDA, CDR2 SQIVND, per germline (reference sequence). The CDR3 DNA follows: TGTGCCAGTACCATAGCGGGAGGGCGGTATGAGCAGTTCTTC. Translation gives CASTIAGGRYEQFF.

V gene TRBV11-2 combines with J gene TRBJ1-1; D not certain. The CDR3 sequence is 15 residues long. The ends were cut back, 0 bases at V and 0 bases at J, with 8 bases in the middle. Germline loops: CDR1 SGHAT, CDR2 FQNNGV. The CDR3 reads CASSLDSQLNTEAFF. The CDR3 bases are TGTGCCAGCAGCTTAGATAGTCAGCTGAACACTGAAGCTTTCTTT.

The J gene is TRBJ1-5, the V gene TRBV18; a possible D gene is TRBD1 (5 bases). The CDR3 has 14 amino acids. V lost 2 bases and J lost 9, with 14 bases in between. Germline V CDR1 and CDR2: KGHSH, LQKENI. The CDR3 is CASSPNQGKGPQHF. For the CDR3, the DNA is TGTGCCAGCTCACCAAACCAGGGTAAGGGGCCCCAGCATTTT.

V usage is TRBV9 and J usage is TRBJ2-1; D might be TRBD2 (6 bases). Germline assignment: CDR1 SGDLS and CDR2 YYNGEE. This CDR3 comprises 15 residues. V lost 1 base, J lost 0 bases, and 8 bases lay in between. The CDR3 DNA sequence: TGTGCCAGCAGCGTATTAGCGGTCTCCTACAATGAGCAGTTCTTC. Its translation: CASSVLAVSYNEQFF.

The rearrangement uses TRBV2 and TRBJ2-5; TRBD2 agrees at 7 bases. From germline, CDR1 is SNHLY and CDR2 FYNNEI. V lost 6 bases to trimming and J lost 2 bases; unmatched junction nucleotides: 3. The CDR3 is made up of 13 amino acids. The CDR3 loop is CASSLGLQETQYF. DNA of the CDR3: TGTGCCAGCAGCCTGGGACTACAAGAGACCCAGTACTTC.

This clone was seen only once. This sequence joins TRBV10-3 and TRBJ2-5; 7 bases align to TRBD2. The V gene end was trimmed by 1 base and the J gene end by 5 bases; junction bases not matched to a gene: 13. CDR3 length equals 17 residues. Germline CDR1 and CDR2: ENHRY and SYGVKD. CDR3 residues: CAISEFASGKWGETQYF. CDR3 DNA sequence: TGTGCCATCAGTGAGTTCGCTAGCGGTAAATGGGGTGAGACCCAGTACTTC.

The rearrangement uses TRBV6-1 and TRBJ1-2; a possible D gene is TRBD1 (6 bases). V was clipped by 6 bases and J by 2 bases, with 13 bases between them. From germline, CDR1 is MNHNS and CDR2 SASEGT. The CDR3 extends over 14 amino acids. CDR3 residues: CASRLDRANYGYTF. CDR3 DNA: TGTGCCAGCAGGCTGGACAGAGCAAACTATGGCTACACCTTC.

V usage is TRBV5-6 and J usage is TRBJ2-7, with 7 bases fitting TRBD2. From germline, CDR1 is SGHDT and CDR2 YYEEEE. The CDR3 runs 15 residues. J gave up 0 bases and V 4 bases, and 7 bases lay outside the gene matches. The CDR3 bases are TGTGCCAGCAGCCTTTGGGCTAGCGGCTCCTACGAGCAGTACTTC. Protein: CASSLWASGSYEQYF.

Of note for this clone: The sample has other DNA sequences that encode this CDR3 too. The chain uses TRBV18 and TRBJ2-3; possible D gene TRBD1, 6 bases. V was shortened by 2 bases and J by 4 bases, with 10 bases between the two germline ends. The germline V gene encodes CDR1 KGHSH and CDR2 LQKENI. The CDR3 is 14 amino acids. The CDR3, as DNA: TGTGCCAGCTCACCATCTTCAGGGGCAGATACGCAGTATTTT. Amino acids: CASSPSSGADTQYF.

CDR3 region: CASSTRTSGYSYEQYF. The CDR3 nucleotides read TGTGCCAGTAGTACTCGGACTAGCGGCTACTCCTACGAGCAGTACTTC. The chain uses TRBV19 and TRBJ2-7; 10 nucleotides align to TRBD2. The ends lost 4 bases at V and 0 bases at J; junction bases unmatched: 6. CDR3 length: 16 residues. Germline V gene data show CDR1 as LNHDA and CDR2 as SQIVND (reference sequence).

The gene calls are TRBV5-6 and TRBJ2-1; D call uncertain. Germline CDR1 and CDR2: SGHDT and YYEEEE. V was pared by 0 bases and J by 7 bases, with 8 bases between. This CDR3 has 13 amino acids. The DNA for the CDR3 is TGTGCCAGCAGCTTGGTTAGCACAAATGAGCAGTTCTTC. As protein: CASSLVSTNEQFF.

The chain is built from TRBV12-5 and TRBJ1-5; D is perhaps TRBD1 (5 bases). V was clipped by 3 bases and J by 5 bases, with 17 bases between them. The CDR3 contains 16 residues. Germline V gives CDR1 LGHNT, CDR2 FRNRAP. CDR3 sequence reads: CASGFFLGGRDQPQHF. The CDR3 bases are TGTGCTAGTGGTTTCTTTTTGGGGGGGAGGGATCAGCCCCAGCATTTT.

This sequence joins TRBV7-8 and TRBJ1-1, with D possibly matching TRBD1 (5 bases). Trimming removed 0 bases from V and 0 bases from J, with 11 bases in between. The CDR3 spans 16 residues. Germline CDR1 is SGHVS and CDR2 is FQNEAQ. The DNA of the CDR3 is TGTGCCAGCAGCTTAGCCGGGCAGGGACTGAACACTGAAGCTTTCTTT. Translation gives CASSLAGQGLNTEAFF. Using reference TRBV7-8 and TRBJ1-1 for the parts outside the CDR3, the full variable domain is GAGVSQSPRYKVAKRGQDVALRCDPISGHVSLFWYQQALGQGPEFLTYFQNEAQLDKSGLPSDRFFAERPEGSVSTLKIQRTQQEDSAVYLCASSLAGQGLNTEAFFGQGTRLTVV.

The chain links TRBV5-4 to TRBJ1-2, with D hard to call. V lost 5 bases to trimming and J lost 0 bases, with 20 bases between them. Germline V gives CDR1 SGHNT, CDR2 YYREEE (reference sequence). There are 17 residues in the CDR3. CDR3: CASRPASVSGANYGYTF. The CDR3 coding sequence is TGTGCCAGCAGACCGGCGAGTGTTTCGGGAGCTAACTATGGCTACACCTTC.

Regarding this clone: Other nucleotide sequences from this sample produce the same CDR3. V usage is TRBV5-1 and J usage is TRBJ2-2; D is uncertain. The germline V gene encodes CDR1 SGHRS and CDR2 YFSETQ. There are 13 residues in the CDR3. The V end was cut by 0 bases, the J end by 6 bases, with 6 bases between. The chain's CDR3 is CASSLEGSGELFF. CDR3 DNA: TGCGCCAGCAGCTTGGAGGGCTCCGGGGAGCTGTTTTTT.

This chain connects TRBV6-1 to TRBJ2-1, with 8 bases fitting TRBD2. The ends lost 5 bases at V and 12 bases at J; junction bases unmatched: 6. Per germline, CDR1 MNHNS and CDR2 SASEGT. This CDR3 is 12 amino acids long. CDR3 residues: CASSPLAGRQFF. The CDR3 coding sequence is TGTGCCAGCAGTCCCTTAGCGGGAAGGCAGTTCTTC.

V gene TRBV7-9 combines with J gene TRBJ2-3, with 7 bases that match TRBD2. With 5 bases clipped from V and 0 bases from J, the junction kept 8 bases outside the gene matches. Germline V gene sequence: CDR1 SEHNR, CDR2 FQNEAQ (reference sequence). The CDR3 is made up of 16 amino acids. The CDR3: CASSQKRDTSTDTQYF. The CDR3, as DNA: TGTGCCAGCAGCCAAAAGCGGGATACCAGCACAGATACGCAGTATTTT.